The entry below gives a single TCR beta chain sequence along with its context. The source of the sample is a study of blood T cell repertoires in COVID-19. Study in general: Specimens from acute and convalescent COVID-19 originated in the United States, Italy and Spain. PBMCs, B-cell-depleted T cells, or T cells provided the cDNA or gDNA that made up the material.

In the original analysis: Nucleated cell counts were estimated from reference gene primer amplification. TCRdb keeps only in-frame clones here, not all; method: immunoSEQ multiplex PCR. Clonal size and the V and J genes are those of that table, whereas D and trimming came from the DNA. This table has 100,000 to 130,000 clones, approximately 85% appearing once. The CDR3 length is 14 residues. Trimming took 4 bases from V and 13 from J, leaving 23 bases between them. CDR1 SGHTA and CDR2 FQGTGA come from the germline V gene. The TCR originated in a human donor in a cohort sampled during active COVID-19. V gene TRBV7-3 combines with J gene TRBJ2-7; possible D gene TRBD2, 5 bases. Source material: peripheral blood. The CDR3 coding sequence is TGTGCCAGCAGCTCCGTGTGGTCGAGGGCCAGCCTCTACTTC. Encoded protein: CASSSVWSRASLYF.